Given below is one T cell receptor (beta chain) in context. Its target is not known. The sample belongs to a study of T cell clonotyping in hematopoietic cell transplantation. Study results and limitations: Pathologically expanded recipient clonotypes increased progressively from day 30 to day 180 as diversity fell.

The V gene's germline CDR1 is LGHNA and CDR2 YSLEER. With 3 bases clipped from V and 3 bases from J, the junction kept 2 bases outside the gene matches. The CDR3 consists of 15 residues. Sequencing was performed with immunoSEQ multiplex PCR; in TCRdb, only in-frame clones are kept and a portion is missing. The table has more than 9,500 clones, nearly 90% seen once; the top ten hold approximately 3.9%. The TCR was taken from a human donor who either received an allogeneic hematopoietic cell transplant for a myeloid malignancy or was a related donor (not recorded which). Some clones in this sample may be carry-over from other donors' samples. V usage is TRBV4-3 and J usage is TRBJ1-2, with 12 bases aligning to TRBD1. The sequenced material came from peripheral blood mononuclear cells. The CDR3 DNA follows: TGCGCCAGCAGCCACGGGACAGGGGGCGACTATGGCTACACCTTC. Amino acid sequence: CASSHGTGGDYGYTF.